Following are 4 T cell receptor beta chains from one sample sequenced in a study of cytomegalovirus exposure and HLA in healthy donors. The PCR used 60 Vbeta and 13 Jbeta primers. Some clones are missing from TCRdb's copy, which holds only in-frame ones; the method was immunoSEQ multiplex PCR. The sample lists around 220,000 clones, approximately 79% occurring once. The sample taken for sequencing was PBMCs. The receptor set was obtained from a man aged 18-30 years in good health and CMV-seronegative.

This chain links TRBV28 with TRBJ1-5; the match to TRBD1 covers 9 bases. The CDR3 totals 16 residues. In germline, CDR1 is MDHEN, CDR2 SYDVKM. With V trimmed by 5 bases and J by 7 bases, 12 bases remained unmatched. The CDR3 spells CASSPLPGQGIQPQHF. In nucleotides, the CDR3 is TGTGCCAGCAGTCCATTACCGGGACAGGGAATACAGCCCCAGCATTTT. Using reference TRBV28 and TRBJ1-5 for the parts outside the CDR3, the full variable domain is DVKVTQSSRYLVKRTGEKVFLECVQDMDHENMFWYRQDPGLGLRLIYFSYDVKMKEKGDIPEGYSVSREKKERFSLILESASTNQTSMYLCASSPLPGQGIQPQHFGDGTRLSIL.

This chain links TRBV30 with TRBJ1-2; D is ambiguous. The germline V gene encodes CDR1 GTSNPN and CDR2 SVGIG (reference sequence). The CDR3 contains 14 residues. V shed 0 bases and J shed 7 bases, with 15 bases lying between them. CDR3: CAWSVIGRSSGYTF. As DNA, the CDR3 is TGTGCCTGGAGTGTAATCGGCAGATCTAGTGGCTACACCTTC.

This clone was picked up a small number of times. The chain recombines TRBV5-1 with TRBJ1-5; D ambiguous. V gave up 0 bases and J gave up 9 bases, with 13 bases separating them. The CDR3 has 14 residues. Germline CDR1 SGHRS, CDR2 YFSETQ. CDR3 amino acids: CASSLEVGARPQHF. The CDR3 DNA sequence: TGCGCCAGCAGCTTGGAAGTCGGAGCGCGGCCCCAGCATTTT.

The chain combines TRBV6-5 with TRBJ2-7, with D tentatively TRBD1 (7 bases). In germline, CDR1 is MNHEY, CDR2 SVGAGI. The CDR3 length is 14 residues. Trimming removed 8 bases from V and 2 bases from J, with 16 bases in between. CDR3 loop: CASGPTGTPYEQYF. CDR3 bases: TGTGCCAGCGGACCGACAGGGACTCCCTACGAGCAGTACTTC.